This T cell receptor (beta chain) originates from a study of graft-versus-host responses after intestinal transplantation. Background on the study: Every recipient underwent anti-thymocyte globulin induction, then tacrolimus and steroids for roughly 3 years.

Germline assignment: CDR1 SGHDT and CDR2 YYEEEE. The CDR3 contains 14 residues. V lost 4 bases to trimming and J lost 8 bases; unmatched junction nucleotides: 7. Comment on this clone: Its matching antigen is unknown.

TCRdb's copy holds only in-frame clones and misses some; the assay was immunoSEQ multiplex PCR. This table holds about 110,000 clones, around 94% found once. This clonotype was obtained from a human donor who was the organ donor for an intestinal transplant. The V call is TRBV5-6, the J call TRBJ2-1, with TRBD2 matching over 9 bases. The sample was unstimulated CD4+ T cells sorted from spleen or lymph node cells, taken before transplant. This CDR3 reads CASSRFGTSHEQFF. The CDR3 DNA reads TGTGCCAGCAGCCGATTTGGGACTAGCCATGAGCAGTTCTTC.